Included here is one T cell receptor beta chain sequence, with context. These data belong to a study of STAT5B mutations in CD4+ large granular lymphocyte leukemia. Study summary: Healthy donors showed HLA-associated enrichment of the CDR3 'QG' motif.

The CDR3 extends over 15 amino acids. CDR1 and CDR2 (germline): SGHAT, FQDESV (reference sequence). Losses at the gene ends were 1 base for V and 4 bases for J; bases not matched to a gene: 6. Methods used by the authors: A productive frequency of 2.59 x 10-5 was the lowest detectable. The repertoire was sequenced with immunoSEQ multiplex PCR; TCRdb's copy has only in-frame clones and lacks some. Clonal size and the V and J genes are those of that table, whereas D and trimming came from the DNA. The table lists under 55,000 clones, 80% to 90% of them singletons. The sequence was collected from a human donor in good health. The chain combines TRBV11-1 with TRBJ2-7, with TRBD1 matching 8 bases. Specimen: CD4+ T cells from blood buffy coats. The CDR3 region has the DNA TGTGCCAGCAGCTTAGAACAGGGGGTGTCGTACGAGCAGTACTTC. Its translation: CASSLEQGVSYEQYF.